The clone carrying this T cell receptor beta chain has just a few counts. The data originate from a study of blood T cell repertoires in COVID-19. Background on the study: Acute and convalescent COVID-19 samples came from the United States, Italy and Spain. Nucleic acid was either cDNA or gDNA, and it came from T cells, B-cell-depleted T cells, or PBMCs.

Authors' analysis steps: Estimation of nucleated cell counts relied on the amplification of reference gene primers. Clones were read by immunoSEQ multiplex PCR, and TCRdb kept only the in-frame ones, dropping some. V, J and clone size are taken as reported in that table, and D and trimming were inferred from the DNA itself. The table includes about 240,000 clones, approximately 82% detected once. Looked up from germline, CDR1 is SGDLS and CDR2 is YYNGEE. The CDR3 spans 16 residues. J was trimmed by 0 bases and V by 2 bases; bases with no gene match: 0. The chain joins TRBV9 to TRBJ2-1; TRBD2 aligns across 12 bases. Input material: peripheral blood. This TCR derives from a woman aged 18-29 years with acute or convalescent COVID-19. CDR3 DNA: TGTGCCAGCAGCGTGACTAGCGGGAGCTCCTACAATGAGCAGTTCTTC. Translated, it gives CASSVTSGSSYNEQFF.